The text below deals with one T cell receptor (beta chain). Study processing details: By means of reference gene primer amplification, nucleated cell counts were estimated. Libraries were prepared by immunoSEQ multiplex PCR; TCRdb keeps only in-frame clonotypes and omits some of them. V, J and clone size reflect that table, while D and trimming were determined from the DNA. This table has a few hundred thousand clones, less than 90% appearing once. Per the germline V gene, CDR1 is MDHEN and CDR2 is SYDVKM. The CDR3 runs to 14 residues. V shed 8 bases, J shed 3 bases, and the junction held 5 bases outside the gene matches. The data derive from a study of blood T cell repertoires in COVID-19. Study at large: Researchers got acute and convalescent COVID-19 samples from the United States, Italy and Spain. T cells, B-cell-depleted T cells, or PBMCs provided the cDNA or gDNA that served as material.

The sequenced sample was peripheral blood. The J gene is TRBJ1-2, the V gene TRBV28; 11 nucleotides match TRBD1. This TCR was sampled from a man between 60 and 75 years old who had recovered from COVID-19. The CDR3 DNA is TGTGCCAGCCGGACAGGGGGCGCTCACTATGGCTACACCTTC. It translates to CASRTGGAHYGYTF.